This TCR beta chain was documented in a study of identical twins. Whole-study findings and limits: Invariant T cells like MAIT and iNKT could partly confound the zero-insertion analyses.

Germline assignment: CDR1 LGHNA and CDR2 YSLEER. The J segment lost 5 bases and the V segment lost 5 bases, leaving 4 bases of the junction unmatched. The CDR3 is made up of 14 amino acids. TCRdb re-called the 5' RACE reads through MiXCR, storing one row per CDR3 protein. The profile shows some 190,000 distinct CDR3 sequences, roughly 15% of them singletons. As for this clonotype: Its specificity is not known.

The sample also formed part of further work on T cells expressing NK-cell markers. In that study: Repertoire data for TCR beta were derived from sorted T cells (CD3+CD56+NKG2C+, CD3+CD56+NKG2C- and CD3+CD56-NKG2C+). Sequencing covered eight donors, seven HCMV-seropositive and one seronegative.

The chain uses TRBV4-3 and TRBJ1-1; 11 bases line up with TRBD1. Sequencing used CD8+ T cells sorted from blood. This TCR was sampled from a woman between 18 and 30 years old in good health. The chain's CDR3 is CASSGTGGDTEAFF. The CDR3 DNA follows: TGCGCCAGCAGCGGGACAGGGGGGGATACTGAAGCTTTCTTT.